This T cell receptor beta chain was documented in a study of T-cell reconstitution after alpha-beta-depleted transplantation in children. Unique molecular identifiers were incorporated during preparation of the TCRbeta library. TCRdb independently ran MiXCR on the PCR reads; one entry per CDR3 protein. The data contain approximately 400,000 distinct CDR3 sequences, roughly 11% of them singletons. Germline V gene sequence: CDR1 SGHRS, CDR2 YFSETQ. V was clipped by 0 bases and J by 4 bases, with 16 bases between them. The CDR3 is 16 amino acids. This clonotype was found many times. Sequenced here: PBMCs from the stem cell graft donor, sampled from the stem cell graft. This receptor was obtained from a human donor who donated a stem cell graft to a child with acute myeloid leukemia. The chain has TRBV5-1 and TRBJ1-2; no reliable D call. The CDR3, as DNA: TGCGCCAGCAGCTTGGGGTACGGATCCGAACGCTATGGCTACACCTTC. Protein sequence: CASSLGYGSERYGYTF.